The rows below give T cell receptor beta chains drawn from one sample of a study of T cells in Graves' hyperthyroidism and ophthalmopathy. MiXCR, run by TCRdb on the multiplex PCR reads, gives a single entry per CDR3 protein. The sample lists about 400,000 distinct CDR3 sequences; 15% to 19% were seen once. Sequenced sample: blood. The receptors come from a woman younger than 30 with Graves' hyperthyroidism. Each CDR3 is given with its conserved first and last residue. A D gene is named only where the DNA matches it firmly. Where a row states a size, it is once, few, many or the class of an expanded clone; other rows omit it.

abundance,v_gene,j_gene,len,d_gene,CDR3aa,CDR3nt
few,TRBV15,TRBJ1-1,15,TRBD1,CATSRGTGGVTEAFF,TGTGCCACCAGCAGAGGGACAGGGGGAGTTACTGAAGCTTTCTTT
NA,TRBV20-1,TRBJ1-5,15,NA,CSARDYGQRNQPQHF,TGCAGTGCTAGAGATTATGGGCAGCGCAATCAGCCCCAGCATTTT
many,TRBV24-1,TRBJ1-2,15,NA,CATSDSGEMFDGYTF,TGTGCCACCAGTGATTCGGGTGAGATGTTTGATGGCTACACCTTC
NA,TRBV20-1,TRBJ2-3,13,NA,CSARGFGGDTQYF,TGCAGTGCCCGCGGATTTGGGGGAGATACGCAGTATTTT
many,TRBV2,TRBJ2-1,14,NA,CAVPHWSSYNEQFF,TGTGCCGTCCCACACTGGAGCTCCTACAATGAGCAGTTCTTC
many,TRBV20-1,TRBJ2-1,17,TRBD2,CSARDPYLAGVINEQFF,TGCAGTGCTAGAGATCCCTATCTAGCGGGAGTGATAAATGAGCAGTTCTTC
many,TRBV20-1,TRBJ2-3,13,TRBD2,CSASSGPGTTQYF,TGCAGTGCTAGTAGCGGGCCAGGCACGACGCAGTATTTT
NA,TRBV6-2/TRBV6-3,TRBJ1-2,13,NA,CASSYSGSHGYTF,TGTGCCAGCAGTTACTCAGGGTCCCATGGCTACACCTTC
NA,TRBV20-1,TRBJ2-5,13,NA,CSPQRGAGETQYF,TGCAGTCCCCAAAGGGGGGCAGGGGAGACCCAGTACTTC
few,TRBV10-3,TRBJ2-7,15,TRBD1,CAISFGQGLAYEQYF,TGTGCCATCAGTTTCGGACAGGGGTTGGCCTACGAGCAGTACTTC
many,TRBV3-1,TRBJ2-1,13,NA,CASSQGVVNEQFF,TGTGCCAGCAGCCAGGGAGTAGTAAATGAGCAGTTCTTC
many,TRBV29-1,TRBJ2-7,14,NA,CSVASGTEFYEQYF,TGCAGCGTTGCCTCCGGGACCGAGTTCTACGAGCAGTACTTC